These 4 T cell receptor beta chains were sequenced from one sample in a study of T cells in Graves' hyperthyroidism and ophthalmopathy. RNA transcripts gave rise to amplified TCR beta CDR3 regions. The HTBI primer set drove a first-round RT-PCR of the TCR CDR3. TCRdb analysed the multiplex PCR reads with MiXCR anew, one entry per CDR3 protein. In the table there are about 700,000 distinct CDR3 sequences, approximately 14% of which are singletons. The sample consisted of blood. The receptors stem from a woman under 30 with Graves' hyperthyroidism.

This clonotype was observed a few times. In DNA form, the CDR3 reads TGTGCCAGCAGCCTCCTTGGGGCGGGCAGTTCTAGCACAGATACGCAGTATTTT. It translates to CASSLLGAGSSSTDTQYF. The chain recombines TRBV7-2 with TRBJ2-3, with D perhaps being TRBD1 or TRBD2 (5 bases each). The germline V gene encodes CDR1 SGHTA and CDR2 FQGNSA. The V end was cut by 5 bases, the J end by 0 bases, with 21 bases between. The CDR3 length is 18 residues.

This chain connects TRBV6-1 to TRBJ2-1; D is tentatively TRBD1 or TRBD2 (5 bases each). The CDR3 contains 15 residues. V shed 5 bases and J shed 0 bases, with 11 bases lying between them. The V gene's germline CDR1 is MNHNS and CDR2 SASEGT. This CDR3 reads CASSRDHSSYNEQFF. The CDR3 DNA is TGTGCCAGCAGTCGGGACCATAGCTCCTACAATGAGCAGTTCTTC.

Only one count was recorded for this clonotype. This chain links TRBV2 with TRBJ2-1; weak D call: TRBD2 (6 bases). The CDR3 is made up of 12 amino acids. Germline values: CDR1 SNHLY, CDR2 FYNNEI. V was clipped by 6 bases and J by 8 bases, with 11 bases between them. The CDR3: CASRVEGDEQFF. The CDR3, as DNA: TGTGCCAGCAGGGTGGAGGGTGATGAGCAGTTCTTC.

The chain couples TRBV4-1 to TRBJ2-1; D is possibly TRBD1 (5 bases). The CDR3 contains 13 residues. Germline V gene sequence: CDR1 MGHRA, CDR2 YSYEKL. V gave up 2 bases and J gave up 9 bases, with 11 bases separating them. CDR3 sequence reads: CASSQQGSGEQFF. The CDR3 nucleotides read TGCGCCAGCAGCCAACAGGGTTCCGGTGAGCAGTTCTTC.